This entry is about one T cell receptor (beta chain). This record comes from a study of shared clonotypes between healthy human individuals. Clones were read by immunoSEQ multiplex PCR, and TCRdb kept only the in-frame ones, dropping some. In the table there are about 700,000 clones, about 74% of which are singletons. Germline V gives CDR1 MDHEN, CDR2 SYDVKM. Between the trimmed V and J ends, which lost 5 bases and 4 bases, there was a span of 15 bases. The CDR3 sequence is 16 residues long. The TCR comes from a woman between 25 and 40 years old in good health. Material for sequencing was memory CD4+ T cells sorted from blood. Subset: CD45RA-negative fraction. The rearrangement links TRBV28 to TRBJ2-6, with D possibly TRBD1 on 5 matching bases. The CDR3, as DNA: TGTGCCAGCAGTCCCGGGCAGGGCGGCGGGGCCAACGTCCTGACTTTC. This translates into CASSPGQGGGANVLTF. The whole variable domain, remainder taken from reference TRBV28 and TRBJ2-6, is DVKVTQSSRYLVKRTGEKVFLECVQDMDHENMFWYRQDPGLGLRLIYFSYDVKMKEKGDIPEGYSVSREKKERFSLILESASTNQTSMYLCASSPGQGGGANVLTFGAGSRLTVL.